This TCR beta chain was retrieved from a study of shared clonotypes between healthy human individuals (dated by TCRdb to between 2020 and 2021). At the level of the whole study: The cohort comprised a couple of women and three men aged 18 to 49 years. Per donor, three plates each were used for CD4 naive and CD4 memory, two for CD8 naive, and one for CD8 memory. Blood TCR repertoires of four to six healthy adults were deeply sequenced to estimate repertoire size and the extent of clonotype sharing between individuals. To increase sequencing depth and limit assay-specific biases, TCR repertoire library preparation and sequencing were carried out by different laboratories using diverse techniques. Each donor's leukapheresis produced roughly between roughly 0.85 and 10 billion PBMCs.

TCR CDR3 regions were amplified from genomic DNA by multiplex PCR using the deep immunoSEQ assay. Extracted genomic DNA from each cell subset was spread evenly across all wells of several immunoSEQ 96-well plates, with each plate serving as a replicate. For sorted subsets, about 200 ng genomic DNA, equal to approximately 30,000 T cell genomes, was loaded into each replicate PCR. The purified libraries were quantified using a Qubit 3.0 fluorometer, sized with a Bioanalyzer 2100, and then quantified again using the KAPA Library Quantification kit. A separate single-read 150-cycle Illumina NextSeq 550 flow cell was used to sequence each immunoSEQ 96-well plate. Concerning the study's data processing: Because the immunoSEQ output included only junctional sequences and no quality scores, the filtering could not be the same as the filtering used for full-length reads. To assign V/J genes and CDR3, sequences were annotated using PyIR, a Python wrapper for IgBLAST v1.9, with IMGT germline references. Reads with weak V/J assignments (E-value above 1e-6), missing CDR3, stop codons, out-of-frame junctions, or ambiguous translated residues were removed. V3J clonotypes were defined as sequences sharing an identical inferred V gene, J gene, and CDR3 amino acid sequence. Percentage overlap between repertoires was calculated by dividing the number of shared unique clonotypes by the size of the smaller repertoire. Three approaches were used to assess repertoire richness: RTK rarefaction, the Chao1 estimator, and Recon v2.1 estimates of unobserved clonotypes. Generation probabilities were computed with OLGA for all TCRbeta clonotypes obtained by the gDNA method from several donors. Drawn from immuneACCESS, this table holds only the in-frame rearrangements with V and J called that TCRdb kept. Clones are partly lost; checked studies trace under half to an unresolved V gene and leave the rest unexplained. Clone size and V and J calls were adopted from that table, with D and trimming inferred from the DNA. The sample yields roughly 1,800,000 clones; approximately 95% were counted once. More than 0.9% of the sample rests with the top ten.

CDR1 and CDR2 are read off the germline V gene as MNHEY and SVGAGI. Taken from cysteine to phenylalanine, the CDR3 has 15 residues. Only CDR3 DNA remains: 45 bases, in frame from the first base. After removal of 1 base from V and 7 bases from J, the junction retains 6 bases not matched to a gene. Paper-wide results and their limitations: When a handful of donors were compared, the shared fraction of clonotypes was around 5% for naive CD4, around 3.6% for naive CD8, about 2.5% for memory CD4, and 0.4% for memory CD8. Sampling was restricted to blood, and TCR repertoires in tissues likely differ from the TCR repertoires found in blood. Pairwise subsampling led to the expectation that sequencing depth would affect the degree of clonotype sharing among donors. Clonotypes shared by all four sorted-subset donors showed higher generation probabilities than non-shared clonotypes. Incomplete sequencing was indicated by rarefaction of sorted-subset datasets, despite the large sequencing depth. The genetic and exposure-history diversity represented was limited by the small number of donors. Naive subsets generally had larger estimated clonotype richness than memory subsets.

CD8 naive samples were obtained by positive selection for CCR7 among CD45RO-negative cells, yielding a CD45RA+CCR7+ population from which TemRA cells were excluded. The donors were healthy, HIV-negative adults who had no recently reported acute infections or vaccinations. Every donor was a Caucasian adult living in Nashville, Tennessee, USA. Blood was obtained by leukapheresis, after which PBMCs were separated by Ficoll-Histopaque density gradient centrifugation and cryopreserved in liquid nitrogen vapor phase. Analytical flow cytometry was used to check the purity and quantity of each magnetically sorted T cell population. Each sorted fraction had its genomic DNA isolated and then quantified by UV absorbance on a Nanodrop 2000c. A word on this clone: Its target antigen remains unknown. No clone much larger than this one lies a single base away; base qualities are absent.

The rearrangement joined TRBV6-5 to TRBJ1-1; 10 bases in between match TRBD1. This receptor was obtained from a man younger than 30 in good health. The specimen sequenced was naive CD8+ T cells sorted from blood. The sample's cell subset or site label, decoded: CD45RA+CCR7+. The bases are TGTGCCAGCAGTTACTTGCTAGGGACAGGGGATGAAGCTTTCTTT. Its translation reads: CASSYLLGTGDEAFF.